This T cell receptor beta chain was retrieved from a study of identical twins (dated by TCRdb to 2016 to 2018). For the study in its entirety: To test whether fetal clonotypes persist, this study deep-sequenced TCR alpha and beta repertoires from monozygotic twins, from unrelated adults of various ages, and from cord blood. Replicate twin experiments were performed at different times using different library preparation protocols to rule out contamination. General study outcomes and caveats: Invariant T cells such as MAIT and iNKT could partly confound zero-insertion analyses, though diverse VJ usage argued against this for most clonotypes. Abundant cord blood beta clonotypes carried fewer insertions; young adult naive repertoires showed a weaker similar trend, while memory repertoires showed none. Excess twin sharing in beta out-of-frame sequences was weaker because fewer shared sequences lowered the signal-to-noise ratio. Because the same donors could not be followed over many years, the conclusions depended on cross-sectional statistical analysis. In monozygotic twins, recombination models systematically underestimated out-of-frame TCR alpha sharing, but the models matched the sharing seen between unrelated individuals. Out-of-frame TCR alpha sequences shared between twins showed an excess of low generation-probability sequences compared with coincidental sharing between unrelated individuals.

Receptor amplification or capture employed 5' RACE. The data were produced on an Illumina HiSeq 2000. A universal primer binding site was added through template switching, and the final cDNA carried a unique molecular identifier so that TCR cDNA molecules could be counted accurately. Specific primers in the conserved constant-segment region were used to synthesize first-strand cDNA for TCR alpha and beta chains. To control for contamination, every cDNA library was double barcoded, receiving both a SMART-Mk sample barcode and Illumina barcodes. TruSeq adapter sequences and Illumina sample barcodes were added in two successive PCR steps. Sequencing of the TCR alpha and beta cDNA libraries was done on the Illumina HiSeq platform using custom primers. Regarding the original processing steps: Raw reads were processed with MiGEC to extract unique molecular identifiers, and MiXCR was used to determine CDR3 positions. For each individual, recombination models were inferred using an EM algorithm with the repgenHMM and IGoR tools. Shared clonotype analysis was performed with the tcR package in R, normalizing sharing by the product of cloneset sizes. To study raw recombination free of thymic and clonal selection effects, out-of-frame nonproductive sequences were analyzed. TCRdb reprocessing: public reads trimmed at Q25 with fastp, clones called with MiXCR, in-frame beta chains kept. Records with the same CDR3 protein are collapsed into one entry carrying the most frequent genes and DNA. Clone size and V and J calls follow TCRdb, not the original study. Recorded for this sample are roughly 1,500,000 distinct CDR3 sequences; less than 40% of them occurred a single time. About 0.25% of the sample belongs to the ten largest clones.

Based on the germline V gene (reference sequence), the CDR1 and CDR2 sequences are LGHDT and YNNKEL. V gives up 1 base and J gives up 4 bases, and the segment between their germline ends measures 10 bases. From the cysteine up to the phenylalanine, the CDR3 has a length of 14 residues. The retained sequence is limited to the CDR3, 42 bases, with the frame set at the first base. This clonotype was seen a handful of times. Its antigen is not yet known. No quality values exist for individual bases; no much larger clone is one base distant. Every donor in the study was a healthy Caucasian. The chain links TRBV3-1 with TRBJ1-1, with a weak D call of TRBD1 (6 bases match). The sequence came from a newborn girl in good health. The sequenced sample was cord blood. The nucleotide sequence is given as TGTGCCAGCAGCCAAGTTGGGGGGCCCACTGAAGCTTTCTTT. Translated, this is CASSQVGGPTEAFF. The CDR3, completed at both ends by the reference TRBV3-1 and TRBJ1-1 genes, gives the full variable domain DTAVSQTPKYLVTQMGNDKSIKCEQNLGHDTMYWYKQDSKKFLKIMFSYNNKELIINETVPNRFSPKSPDKAHLNLHINSLELGDSAVYFCASSQVGGPTEAFFGQGTRLTVV.